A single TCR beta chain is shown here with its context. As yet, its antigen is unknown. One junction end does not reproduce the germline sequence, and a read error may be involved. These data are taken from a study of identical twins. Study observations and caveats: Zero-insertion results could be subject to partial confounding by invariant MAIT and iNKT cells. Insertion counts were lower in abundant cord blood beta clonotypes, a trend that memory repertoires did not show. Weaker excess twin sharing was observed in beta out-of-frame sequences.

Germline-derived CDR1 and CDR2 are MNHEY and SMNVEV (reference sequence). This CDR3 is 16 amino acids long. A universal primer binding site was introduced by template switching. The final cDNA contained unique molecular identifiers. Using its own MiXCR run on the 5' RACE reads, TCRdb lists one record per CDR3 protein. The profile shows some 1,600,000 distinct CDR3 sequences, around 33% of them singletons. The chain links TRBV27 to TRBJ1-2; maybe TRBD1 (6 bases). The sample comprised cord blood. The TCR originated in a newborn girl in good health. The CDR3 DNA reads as TGTGCCAGCAGGCCCTTAAGGACAGCCCGCCGCTATGGCCACACCTTC. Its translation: CASRPLRTARRYGHTF.